This TCR beta chain was documented in a study of T cell clonotyping in hematopoietic cell transplantation. Regarding time point: recipient sample about 28 days before transplant, after cytoreduction. Profiled with immunoSEQ multiplex PCR; TCRdb holds only in-frame clones, not every one. This table holds tens of thousands of clones, approximately 95% found once. The V and J ends lost 7 bases and 6 bases respectively, with 10 bases between them. CDR3 size: 11 residues. Germline V CDR1 and CDR2: LNHDA, SQIVND (reference sequence). This clone has just one count. The receptor was isolated from a woman aged 50 to 60 with acute myeloid leukemia. Some clones in this sample may be carry-over from other donors' samples. This sample comprised peripheral blood mononuclear cells, obtained before stem cell transplant. This rearrangement joins TRBV19 to TRBJ2-7; D remains unclear. In DNA, the CDR3 is TGTGCCAGTACACAAGGGTTCGAGCAGTACTTC. Its protein product is CASTQGFEQYF.